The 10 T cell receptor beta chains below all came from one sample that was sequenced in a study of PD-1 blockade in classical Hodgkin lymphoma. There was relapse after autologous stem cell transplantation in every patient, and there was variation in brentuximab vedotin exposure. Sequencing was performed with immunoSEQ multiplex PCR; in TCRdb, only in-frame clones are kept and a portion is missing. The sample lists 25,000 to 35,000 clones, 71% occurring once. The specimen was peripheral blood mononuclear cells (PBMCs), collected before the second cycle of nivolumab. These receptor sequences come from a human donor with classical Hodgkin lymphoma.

The CDR3 nucleotides read TGTGCCAGCAGCCCCCTGGGCGACACTGAAGCTTTCTTT. Its protein product is CASSPLGDTEAFF. V and J are TRBV7-6 and TRBJ1-1; unclear D gene. The germline V gene encodes CDR1 SGHVS and CDR2 FNYEAQ. This CDR3 region has 13 residues. V was shortened by 5 bases and J by 3 bases, with 10 bases between the two germline ends.

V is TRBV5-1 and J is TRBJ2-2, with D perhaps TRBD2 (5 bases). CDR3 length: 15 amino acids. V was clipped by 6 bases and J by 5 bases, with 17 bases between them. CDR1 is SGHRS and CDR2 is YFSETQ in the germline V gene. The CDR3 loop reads CASIFGVKRTGELFF. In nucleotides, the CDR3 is TGCGCCAGCATATTCGGGGTGAAGCGGACCGGGGAGCTGTTTTTT.

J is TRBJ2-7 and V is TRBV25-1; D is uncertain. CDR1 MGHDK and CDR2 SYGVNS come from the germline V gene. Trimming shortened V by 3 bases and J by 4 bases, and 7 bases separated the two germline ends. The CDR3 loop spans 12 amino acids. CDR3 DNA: TGTGCCAGCAGTGATCATTGGTACGAGCAGTACTTC. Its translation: CASSDHWYEQYF.

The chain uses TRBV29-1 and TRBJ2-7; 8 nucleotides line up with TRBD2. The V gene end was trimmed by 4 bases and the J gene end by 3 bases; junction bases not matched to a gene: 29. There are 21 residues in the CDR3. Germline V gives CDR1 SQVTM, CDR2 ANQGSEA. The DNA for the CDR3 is TGCAGCGTTGGGGACGAAACAGGCGGACTAGGGCGGGGGGAAAACTACTACGAGCAGTACTTC. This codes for CSVGDETGGLGRGENYYEQYF.

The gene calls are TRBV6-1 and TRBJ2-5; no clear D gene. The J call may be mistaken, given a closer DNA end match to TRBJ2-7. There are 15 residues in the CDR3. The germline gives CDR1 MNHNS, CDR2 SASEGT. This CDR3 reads CASRDQTLRHYEQYF. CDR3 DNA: TGTGCCAGCAGAGACCAGACACTGCGGCACTACGAGCAGTACTTC.

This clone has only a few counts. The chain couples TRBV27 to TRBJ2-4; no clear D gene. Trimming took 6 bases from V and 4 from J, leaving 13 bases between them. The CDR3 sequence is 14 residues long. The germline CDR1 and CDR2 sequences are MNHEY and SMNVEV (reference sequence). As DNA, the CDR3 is TGTGCCAGCAGCCAGCAGGAGACAAAAAACATTCAGTACTTC. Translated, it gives CASSQQETKNIQYF.

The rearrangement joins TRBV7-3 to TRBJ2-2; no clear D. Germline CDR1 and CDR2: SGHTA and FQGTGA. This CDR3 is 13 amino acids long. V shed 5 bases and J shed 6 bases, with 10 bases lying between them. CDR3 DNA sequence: TGTGCCAGCAGCCAGTTACGTTCCGGGGAGCTGTTTTTT. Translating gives CASSQLRSGELFF.

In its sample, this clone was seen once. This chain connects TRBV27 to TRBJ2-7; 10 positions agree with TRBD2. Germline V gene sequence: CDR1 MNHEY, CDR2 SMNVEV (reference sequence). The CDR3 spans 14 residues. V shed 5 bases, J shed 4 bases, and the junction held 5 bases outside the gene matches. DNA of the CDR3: TGTGCCAGCAGTATCACTAGCGGGGTATACGAGCAGTACTTC. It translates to CASSITSGVYEQYF.

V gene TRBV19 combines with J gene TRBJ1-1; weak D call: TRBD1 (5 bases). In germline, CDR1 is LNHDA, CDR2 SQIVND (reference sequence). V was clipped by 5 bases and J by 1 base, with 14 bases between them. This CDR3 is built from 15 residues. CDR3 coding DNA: TGTGCCAGTAGTTATGGACATTCATCGAACACTGAAGCTTTCTTT. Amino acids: CASSYGHSSNTEAFF. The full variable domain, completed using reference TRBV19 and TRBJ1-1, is DGGITQSPKYLFRKEGQNVTLSCEQNLNHDAMYWYRQDPGQGLRLIYYSQIVNDFQKGDIAEGYSVSREKKESFPLTVTSAQKNPTAFYLCASSYGHSSNTEAFFGQGTRLTVV.

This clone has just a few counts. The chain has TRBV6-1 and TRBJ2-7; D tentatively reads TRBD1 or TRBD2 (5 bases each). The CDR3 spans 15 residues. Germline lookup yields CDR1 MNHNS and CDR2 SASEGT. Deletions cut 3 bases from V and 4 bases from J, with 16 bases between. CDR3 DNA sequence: TGTGCCAGCAGTGAGGGGACCCGCATTATTTACGAGCAGTACTTC. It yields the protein CASSEGTRIIYEQYF.